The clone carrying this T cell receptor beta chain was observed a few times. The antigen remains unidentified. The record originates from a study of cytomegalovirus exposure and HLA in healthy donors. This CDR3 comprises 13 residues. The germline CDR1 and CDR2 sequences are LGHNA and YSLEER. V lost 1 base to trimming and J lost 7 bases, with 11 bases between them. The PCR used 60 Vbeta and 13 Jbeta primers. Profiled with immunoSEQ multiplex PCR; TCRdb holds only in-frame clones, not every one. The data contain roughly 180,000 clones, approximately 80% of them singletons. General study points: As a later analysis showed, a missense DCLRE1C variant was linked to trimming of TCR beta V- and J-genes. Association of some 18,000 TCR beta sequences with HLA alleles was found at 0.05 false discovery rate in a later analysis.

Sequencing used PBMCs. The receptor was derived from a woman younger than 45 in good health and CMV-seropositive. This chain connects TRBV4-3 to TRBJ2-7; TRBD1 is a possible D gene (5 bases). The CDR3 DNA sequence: TGCGCCAGCAGCCAAGTAGGAACAGGTGAGCAGTACTTC. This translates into CASSQVGTGEQYF.